This T cell receptor beta chain was identified during a study of blood T cell repertoires in COVID-19. Study context: Samples of COVID-19 (acute and convalescent) were obtained from the United States, Italy and Spain. The analysed material was cDNA or gDNA that came from T cells, B-cell-depleted T cells, or PBMCs.

In terms of age and location, participants ranged from roughly 18 to 90 years and lived in about two dozen US areas. Two negative PCRs, clearance, or symptom resolution characterized the recovered Cohort 3 donors. The CDR3 extends over 15 amino acids. V was shortened by 5 bases and J by 4 bases, with 16 bases between the two germline ends. Germline-derived CDR1 and CDR2 are SGHTA and FQGTGA. TCRdb's table, derived via immunoSEQ multiplex PCR, lists solely in-frame clones and lacks some. The profile shows 150,000 to 200,000 clones, 88% of them singletons. The V and J genes are TRBV7-3 and TRBJ2-3, with D possibly matching TRBD2 (6 bases). Sequencing input: PBMCs or T cells enriched from blood (not recorded which). This TCR came from a woman between 50 and 59 years old who had recovered from COVID-19. The CDR3 reads CASSPTTSSADTQYF. CDR3 DNA sequence: TGTGCCAGCAGCCCTACCACCTCTAGCGCAGATACGCAGTATTTT.